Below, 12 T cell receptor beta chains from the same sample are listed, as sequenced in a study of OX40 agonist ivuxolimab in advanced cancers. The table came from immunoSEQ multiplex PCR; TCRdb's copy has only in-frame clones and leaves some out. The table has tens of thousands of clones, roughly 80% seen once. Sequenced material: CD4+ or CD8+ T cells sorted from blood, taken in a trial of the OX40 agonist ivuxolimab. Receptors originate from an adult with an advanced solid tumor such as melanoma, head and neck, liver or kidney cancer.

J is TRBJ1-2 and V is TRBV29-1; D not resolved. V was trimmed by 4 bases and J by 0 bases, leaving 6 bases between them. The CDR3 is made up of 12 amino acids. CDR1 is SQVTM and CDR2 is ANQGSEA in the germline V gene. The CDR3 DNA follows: TGCAGCGTTGTCCCCCCTAACTATGGCTACACCTTC. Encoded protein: CSVVPPNYGYTF. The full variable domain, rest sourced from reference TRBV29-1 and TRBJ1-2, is SAVISQKPSRDICQRGTSLTIQCQVDSQVTMMFWYRQQPGQSLTLIATANQGSEATYESGFVIDKFPISRPNLTFSTLTVSNMSPEDSSIYLCSVVPPNYGYTFGSGTRLTVV.

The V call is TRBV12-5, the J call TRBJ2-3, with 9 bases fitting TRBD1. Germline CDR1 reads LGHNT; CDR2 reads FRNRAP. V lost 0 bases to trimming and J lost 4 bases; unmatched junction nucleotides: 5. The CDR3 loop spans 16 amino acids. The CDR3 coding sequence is TGTGCTAGTGGTTTGGTACTGGACAGGGGCCCAGATACGCAGTATTTT. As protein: CASGLVLDRGPDTQYF. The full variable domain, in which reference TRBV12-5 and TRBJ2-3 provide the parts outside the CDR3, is DARVTQTPRHKVTEMGQEVTMRCQPILGHNTVFWYRQTMMQGLELLAYFRNRAPLDDSGMPKDRFSAEMPDATLATLKIQPSEPRDSAVYFCASGLVLDRGPDTQYFGPGTRLTVL.

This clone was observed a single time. The CDR3 bases are TGTGCCAGTACCGAGGGCGCGGGAGGCTACGAGCAGTACTTC. This encodes CASTEGAGGYEQYF. The chain joins TRBV7-9 to TRBJ2-7; TRBD2 aligns across 8 bases. Germline V gene sequence: CDR1 SEHNR, CDR2 FQNEAQ (reference sequence). The junction had 10 bases not matched to a gene; V was cut back by 9 bases and J by 3 bases. The CDR3 is 14 amino acids. The full variable domain, completed using reference TRBV7-9 and TRBJ2-7, is DTGVSQNPRHKITKRGQNVTFRCDPISEHNRLYWYRQTLGQGPEFLTYFQNEAQLEKSRLLSDRFSAERPKGSFSTLEIQRTEQGDSAMYLCASTEGAGGYEQYFGPGTRLTVT.

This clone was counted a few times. CDR3 sequence reads: CASSLSDVGEAFF. The CDR3 coding sequence is TGTGCCAGCAGCTTATCCGATGTGGGGGAAGCTTTCTTT. The J gene is TRBJ1-1, the V gene TRBV7-2; D is ambiguous. V was pared by 2 bases and J by 8 bases, with 12 bases between. The length of the CDR3 is 13 residues. The V gene's germline CDR1 is SGHTA and CDR2 FQGNSA.

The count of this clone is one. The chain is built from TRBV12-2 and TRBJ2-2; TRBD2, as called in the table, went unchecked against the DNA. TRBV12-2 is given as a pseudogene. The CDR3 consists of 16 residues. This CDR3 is CANLRAGGANTGELFF. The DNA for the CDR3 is TGTGCAAATCTTAGAGCGGGAGGGGCGAACACCGGGGAGCTGTTTTTT.

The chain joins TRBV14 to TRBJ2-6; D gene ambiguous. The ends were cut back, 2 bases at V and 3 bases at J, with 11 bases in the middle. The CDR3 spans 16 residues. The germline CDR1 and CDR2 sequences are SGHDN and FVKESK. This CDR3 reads CASSQFGVVGANVLTF. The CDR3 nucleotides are TGTGCCAGCAGCCAATTTGGTGTAGTTGGGGCCAACGTCCTGACTTTC.

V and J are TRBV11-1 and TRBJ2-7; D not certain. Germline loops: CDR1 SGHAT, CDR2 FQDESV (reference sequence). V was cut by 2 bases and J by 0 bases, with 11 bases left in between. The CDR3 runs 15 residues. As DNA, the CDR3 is TGTGCCAGCAGCTTATACGGACGGTTCTCCTACGAGCAGTACTTC. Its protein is CASSLYGRFSYEQYF.

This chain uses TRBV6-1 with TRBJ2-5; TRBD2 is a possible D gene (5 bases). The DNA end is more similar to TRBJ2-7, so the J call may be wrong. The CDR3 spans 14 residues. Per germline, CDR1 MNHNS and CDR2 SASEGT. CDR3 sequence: CASSARTKAGEQYF. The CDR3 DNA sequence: TGTGCCAGCAGTGCGCGGACGAAGGCGGGCGAGCAGTACTTC.

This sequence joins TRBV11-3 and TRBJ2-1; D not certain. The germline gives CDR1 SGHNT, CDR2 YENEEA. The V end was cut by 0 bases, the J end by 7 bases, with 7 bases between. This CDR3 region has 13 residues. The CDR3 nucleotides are TGTGCCAGCAGCTTAGAATCCTGGAATGAGCAGTTCTTC. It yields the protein CASSLESWNEQFF.

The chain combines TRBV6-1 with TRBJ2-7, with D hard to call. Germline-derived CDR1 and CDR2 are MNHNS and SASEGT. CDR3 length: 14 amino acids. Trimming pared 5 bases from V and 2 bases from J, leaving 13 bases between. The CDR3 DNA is TGTGCCAGCAGTACCCGTGGAGATACCTACGAGCAGTACTTC. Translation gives CASSTRGDTYEQYF.

In DNA form, the CDR3 reads TGTGCCAGCAGTTTAACGGGAACAGGGAACTCCTACGAGCAGTACTTC. It encodes CASSLTGTGNSYEQYF. The V and J genes are TRBV27 and TRBJ2-7; D perhaps matches TRBD1 (6 bases). This CDR3 spans 16 amino acids. Germline V gene lookup returns CDR1 MNHEY and CDR2 SMNVEV (reference sequence). V lost 2 bases and J lost 0, with 14 bases in between.

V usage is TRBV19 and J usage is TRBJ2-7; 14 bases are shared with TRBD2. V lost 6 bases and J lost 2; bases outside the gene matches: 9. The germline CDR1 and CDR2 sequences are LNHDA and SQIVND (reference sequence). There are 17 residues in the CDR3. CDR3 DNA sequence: TGTGCCAGTAGCTCCGGGACTAGCGGGAGATACACCTACGAGCAGTACTTC. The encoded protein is CASSSGTSGRYTYEQYF.